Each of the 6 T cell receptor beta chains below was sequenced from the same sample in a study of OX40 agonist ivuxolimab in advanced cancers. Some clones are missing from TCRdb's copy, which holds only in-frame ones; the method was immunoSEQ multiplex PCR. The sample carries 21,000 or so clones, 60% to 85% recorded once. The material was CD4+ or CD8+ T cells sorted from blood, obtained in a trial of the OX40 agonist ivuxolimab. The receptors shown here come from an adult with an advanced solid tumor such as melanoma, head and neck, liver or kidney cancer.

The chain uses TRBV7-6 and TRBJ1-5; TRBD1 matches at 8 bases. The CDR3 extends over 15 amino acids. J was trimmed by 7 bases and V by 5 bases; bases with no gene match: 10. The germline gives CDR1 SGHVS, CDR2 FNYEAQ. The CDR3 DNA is TGTGCCAGCAGCCCGAACGGACAGGGAGGCCAGCCCCAGCATTTT. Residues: CASSPNGQGGQPQHF.

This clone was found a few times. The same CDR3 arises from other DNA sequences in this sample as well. CDR3 protein: CASNLDSNSNQPQHF. The CDR3 nucleotides read TGTGCCAGCAACCTCGACAGCAATAGCAATCAGCCCCAGCATTTT. This chain uses TRBV28 with TRBJ1-5; tentative D call: TRBD1 (5 bases). Trimming removed 7 bases from V and 0 bases from J, with 13 bases in between. CDR3 length equals 15 residues. Germline CDR1 MDHEN, CDR2 SYDVKM.

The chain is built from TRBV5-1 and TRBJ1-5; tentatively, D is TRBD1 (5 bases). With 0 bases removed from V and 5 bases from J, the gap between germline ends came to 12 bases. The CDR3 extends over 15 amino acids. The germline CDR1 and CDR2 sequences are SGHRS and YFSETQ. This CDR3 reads CASSLEGRVHQPQHF. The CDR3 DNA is TGCGCCAGCAGCTTGGAAGGCAGGGTTCATCAGCCCCAGCATTTT.

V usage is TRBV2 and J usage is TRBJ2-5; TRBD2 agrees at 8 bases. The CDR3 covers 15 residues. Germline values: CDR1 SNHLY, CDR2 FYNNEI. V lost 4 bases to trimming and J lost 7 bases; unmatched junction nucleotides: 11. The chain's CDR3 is CASSGHPGLVGTQYF. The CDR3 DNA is TGTGCCAGCAGTGGCCACCCGGGACTAGTTGGGACCCAGTACTTC.

This CDR3 is CASSSPGGAFITGELFF. CDR3 sequence (DNA): TGTGCCAGCAGCTCACCGGGGGGGGCCTTTATCACCGGGGAGCTGTTTTTT. The chain joins TRBV5-4 to TRBJ2-2; 8 bases are a match to TRBD2. The CDR3 runs 17 residues. With V trimmed by 3 bases and J by 4 bases, 11 bases remained unmatched. CDR1 is SGHNT, CDR2 YYREEE, per germline (reference sequence).

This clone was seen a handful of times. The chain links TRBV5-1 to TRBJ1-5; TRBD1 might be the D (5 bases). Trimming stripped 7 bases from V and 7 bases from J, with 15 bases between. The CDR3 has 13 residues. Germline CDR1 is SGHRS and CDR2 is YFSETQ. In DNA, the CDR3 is TGCGCCAGCGCGGAAGGGACCGCCCAGCCCCAGCATTTT. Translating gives CASAEGTAQPQHF.